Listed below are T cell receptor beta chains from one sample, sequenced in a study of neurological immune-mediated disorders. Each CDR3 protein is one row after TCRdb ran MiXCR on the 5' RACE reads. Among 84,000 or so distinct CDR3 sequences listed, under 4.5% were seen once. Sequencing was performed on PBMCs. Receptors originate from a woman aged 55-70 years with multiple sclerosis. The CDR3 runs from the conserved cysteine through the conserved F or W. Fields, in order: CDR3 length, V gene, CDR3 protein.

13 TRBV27 CASSFYDSREAFF
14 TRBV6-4 CASSAGTGTDTQYF
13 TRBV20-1 CSAPMTGSYGYTF
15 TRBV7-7 CASSGGLAGGGEQFF
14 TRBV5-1 CASSPLGVDYGYTF
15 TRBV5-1 CASSLTGTDKETQYF
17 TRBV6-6 CAGGGTGGLNSGNTIYF
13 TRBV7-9 CASSLAVGGEAFF
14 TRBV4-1 CASSQDRVGSEAFF
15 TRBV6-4 CASSPSGGADNEQFF
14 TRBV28 CVSSQRGLPYEQYF
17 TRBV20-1 CSARARVRREGAYEQYF
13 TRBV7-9 CASSQGMVYGYTF
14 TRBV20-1 CSADPRGGAYEQYF
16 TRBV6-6 CASSPLIAGASDTQYF
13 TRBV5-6 CASSLETEFGYTF
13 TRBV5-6 CASSLGPYTEAFF
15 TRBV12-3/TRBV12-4 CASSPRSGVYNEQFF
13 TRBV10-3 CAISSGGPYEQYF
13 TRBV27 CASSRTGGKGYTF
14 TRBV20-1 CSAQREGANTEAFF
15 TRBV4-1 CASSQDVGFNQPQHF
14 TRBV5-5 CASSLSEPYNEQFF
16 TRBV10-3 CAISESTRWNNSPLHF
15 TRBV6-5 CASRADRANTGELFF
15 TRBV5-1 CASSLGRVSSYEQYF
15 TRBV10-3 CAISGVSRGSYEQYF
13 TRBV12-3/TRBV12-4 CASSRTGGGTAFF
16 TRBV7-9 CASSLEGRARRDTQYF
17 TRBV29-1 CSVEMVVAGDLQETQYF
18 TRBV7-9 CASSLIMDNGGSYNEQFF
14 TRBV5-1 CASSSSGTENEQFF
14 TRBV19 CASMSAASNQPQHF
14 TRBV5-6 CASSLDDRAAEQFF
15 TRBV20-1 CSANMYRGSNQPQHF
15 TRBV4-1 CASSQAGGALETQYF
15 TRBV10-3 CAIAGGSLGDYEQYF
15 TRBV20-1 CSASNSGGAGNEQFF
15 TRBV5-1 CASSLEQGRTDTQYF
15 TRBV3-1 CASSPHGQEQETQYF
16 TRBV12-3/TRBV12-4 CASNPNPGQGNEKLFF
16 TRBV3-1 CASSPRLKGAVNGYTF
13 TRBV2 CASTQGAQETQYF
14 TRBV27 CATLDRAEGTEAFF
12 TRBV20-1 CSVRNRGTEAFF
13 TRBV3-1 CASSTRGGKTQYF
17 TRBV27 CASSWGGSKGMNTEAFF
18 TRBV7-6 CASSLIASRISSGNTIYF
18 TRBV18 CASSPPFPASSGANVLTF
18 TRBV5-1 CASSLDPPTGGNSYGYTF
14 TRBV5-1 CASSAVDRRNGYTF